Sequencing of this T cell receptor beta chain was carried out in a study of blood T cell repertoires in COVID-19. Study processing details: Amplifying reference gene primers gave estimates of nucleated cell counts. The repertoire was sequenced with immunoSEQ multiplex PCR; TCRdb's copy has only in-frame clones and lacks some. D and trimming were read from the DNA, whereas the V and J calls and clone size are those reported in that table. In the table there are 50,000 to 75,000 clones, roughly nine tenths of which are singletons. This clone has only one observation. The CDR3 sequence is 14 residues long.

The receptor was derived from a man at least 80 years old in a cohort sampled during active COVID-19. The sample taken for sequencing was peripheral blood. The V call is TRBV21-1, the J call TRBJ1-2; the table's D call of TRBD1 was not tested on the DNA. TRBV21-1 is designated a pseudogene. CDR3 sequence (DNA): TGTGCCAGCAGCAAAAAGGGGGCCGGCTATGGCTACACCTTC. Amino acids: CASSKKGAGYGYTF.